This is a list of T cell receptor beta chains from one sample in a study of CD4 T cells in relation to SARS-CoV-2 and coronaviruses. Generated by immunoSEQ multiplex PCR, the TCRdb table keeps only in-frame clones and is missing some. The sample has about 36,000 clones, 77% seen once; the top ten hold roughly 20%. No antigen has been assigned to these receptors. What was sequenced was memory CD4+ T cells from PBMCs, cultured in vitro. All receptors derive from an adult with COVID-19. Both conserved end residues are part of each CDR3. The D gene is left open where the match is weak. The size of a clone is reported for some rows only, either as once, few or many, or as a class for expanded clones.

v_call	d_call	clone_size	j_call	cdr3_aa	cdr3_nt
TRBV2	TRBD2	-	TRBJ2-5	CALRRAGAQETQYF	TGTGCCTTGCGTAGGGCGGGAGCCCAAGAGACCCAGTACTTC
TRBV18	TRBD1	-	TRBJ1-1	CASSQRGPTEAFF	TGTGCCAGCTCACAAAGGGGGCCCACTGAAGCTTTCTTT
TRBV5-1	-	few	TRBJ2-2	CASSLEGPYAGELFF	TGCGCCAGCAGCTTGGAAGGGCCTTACGCCGGGGAGCTGTTTTTT
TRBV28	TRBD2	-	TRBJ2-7	CASSLAGVGEQYF	TGTGCCAGCAGTTTAGCGGGAGTAGGCGAGCAGTACTTC
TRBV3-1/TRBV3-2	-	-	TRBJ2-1	CASSQELLGGVNEQFF	TGTGCCAGCAGCCAAGAATTATTAGGGGGAGTCAATGAGCAGTTCTTC
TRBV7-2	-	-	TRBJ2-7	CASSFGGAEYF	TGTGCCAGCAGCTTCGGCGGAGCCGAGTACTTC
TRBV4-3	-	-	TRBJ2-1	CASSQSGSSYNEQFF	TGCGCCAGCAGCCAATCCGGCAGCTCCTACAATGAGCAGTTCTTC
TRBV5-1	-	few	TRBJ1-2	CASRDTGGGYGYTF	TGCGCCAGCAGGGATACCGGGGGCGGCTATGGCTACACCTTC
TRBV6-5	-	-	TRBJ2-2	CASRPRHTGELFF	TGTGCCAGCAGACCGCGGCACACCGGGGAGCTGTTTTTT
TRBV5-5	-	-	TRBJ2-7	CASSAPFDSYEQYF	TGTGCCAGCAGCGCCCCGTTTGATTCCTACGAGCAGTACTTC
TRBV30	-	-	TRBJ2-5	CAWSPWGGPETQYF	TGTGCCTGGAGCCCTTGGGGGGGGCCAGAGACCCAGTACTTC
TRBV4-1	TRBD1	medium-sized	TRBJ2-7	CASSPGTGGREQYF	TGCGCCAGCAGCCCCGGGACAGGGGGCCGGGAGCAGTACTTC
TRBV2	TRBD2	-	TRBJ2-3	CASSDVAGVPDTQYF	TGTGCCAGCAGTGATGTAGCGGGAGTCCCAGATACGCAGTATTTT
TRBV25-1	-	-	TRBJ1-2	CASSEYNNYGYTF	TGTGCCAGCAGTGAATACAATAACTATGGCTACACCTTC
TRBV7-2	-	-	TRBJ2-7	CASTLGSGVAYEQYF	TGTGCCAGCACCCTTGGTTCAGGGGTCGCCTACGAGCAGTACTTC
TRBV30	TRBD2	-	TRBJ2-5	CAWSIAGGAETQYF	TGTGCCTGGAGTATAGCGGGAGGCGCCGAGACCCAGTACTTC
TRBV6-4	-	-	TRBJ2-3	CASSSQGGDTQYF	TGTGCCAGCAGTAGCCAAGGGGGGGATACGCAGTATTTT
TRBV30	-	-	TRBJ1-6	CAWSVFGNGQLNSPLHF	TGTGCCTGGAGTGTCTTCGGGAACGGACAGCTTAATTCACCCCTCCACTTT
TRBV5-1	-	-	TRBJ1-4	CASSLDGHQKLFF	TGCGCCAGCAGCTTGGATGGACACCAAAAACTGTTTTTT
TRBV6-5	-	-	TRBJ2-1	CASRIRATYNEQFF	TGTGCCAGCAGGATCCGGGCCACCTACAATGAGCAGTTCTTC
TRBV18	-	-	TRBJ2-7	CASSPSLGEQYF	TGTGCCAGCTCACCAAGCTTGGGCGAGCAGTACTTC
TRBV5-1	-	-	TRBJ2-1	CASSLVDEQFF	TGCGCCAGCAGCTTGGTGGATGAGCAGTTCTTC
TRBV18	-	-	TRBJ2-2	CASSPYAGGATGELFF	TGTGCCAGCTCACCCTATGCCGGGGGCGCGACCGGGGAGCTGTTTTTT
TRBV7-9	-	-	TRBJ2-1	CASSLGSWGISYNEQFF	TGTGCCAGCAGCTTGGGCTCGTGGGGTATCTCCTACAATGAGCAGTTCTTC
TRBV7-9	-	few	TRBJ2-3	CASSPSGSTDTQYF	TGTGCCAGCAGCCCCAGCGGGAGCACAGATACGCAGTATTTT
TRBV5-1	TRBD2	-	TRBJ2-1	CASSWSSGSGYNEQFF	TGCGCCAGCAGCTGGTCTAGCGGGAGTGGGTACAATGAGCAGTTCTTC
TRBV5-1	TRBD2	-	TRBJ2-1	CASSLWTSGYNEQFF	TGCGCCAGCAGCTTGTGGACTAGCGGTTACAATGAGCAGTTCTTC
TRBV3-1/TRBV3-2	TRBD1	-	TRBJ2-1	CASSQERTGVWNEQFF	TGTGCCAGCAGCCAAGAAAGGACAGGGGTGTGGAATGAGCAGTTCTTC
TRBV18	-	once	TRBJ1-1	CASSPLPSNTEAFF	TGTGCCAGCTCACCACTCCCCTCGAACACTGAAGCTTTCTTT
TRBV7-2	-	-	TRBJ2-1	CASSLSGGNNEQFF	TGTGCCAGCAGCTTATCTGGCGGGAACAATGAGCAGTTCTTC
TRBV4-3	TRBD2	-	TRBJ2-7	CASSQARTGGLGSYEQYF	TGCGCCAGCAGCCAAGCCCGGACGGGGGGGCTAGGTTCCTACGAGCAGTACTTC
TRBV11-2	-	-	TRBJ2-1	CASSSFEVNFAHNEQFF	TGTGCCAGCAGCTCATTCGAAGTCAATTTTGCCCACAATGAGCAGTTCTTC
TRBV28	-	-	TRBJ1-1	CASIPEGRMNTEAFF	TGTGCCAGCATCCCGGAGGGGCGAATGAACACTGAAGCTTTCTTT
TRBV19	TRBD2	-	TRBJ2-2	CASTPSGRIGELFF	TGTGCCAGTACGCCTAGCGGGAGGATCGGGGAGCTGTTTTTT
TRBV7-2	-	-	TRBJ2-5	CASSFKADQETQYF	TGTGCCAGCAGCTTTAAAGCGGACCAAGAGACCCAGTACTTC
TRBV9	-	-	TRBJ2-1	CASSLSSLGRNEQFF	TGTGCCAGCAGCTTGTCGAGCCTGGGCAGGAATGAGCAGTTCTTC
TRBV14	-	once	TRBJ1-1	CASSHAKEAFF	TGTGCCAGCAGCCACGCTAAGGAAGCTTTCTTT
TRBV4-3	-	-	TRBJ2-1	CASSHFKRTFSYNEQFF	TGCGCCAGCAGCCATTTTAAGCGGACATTCTCCTACAATGAGCAGTTCTTC
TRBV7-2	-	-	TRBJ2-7	CASSLSRQGGTTYEQYF	TGTGCCAGCAGCTTATCCCGACAGGGAGGAACTACCTACGAGCAGTACTTC
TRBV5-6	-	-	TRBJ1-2	CASSLRSTSGFAVYTF	TGTGCCAGCAGCTTGAGATCTACGTCAGGATTTGCAGTCTACACCTTC
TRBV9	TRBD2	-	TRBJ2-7	CASSPRGTGTSGDGEQYF	TGTGCCAGCAGCCCGAGAGGGACCGGGACTAGCGGGGATGGCGAGCAGTACTTC
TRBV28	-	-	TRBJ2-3	CASNRPVYPTPPDTQYF	TGTGCCAGCAACCGCCCGGTGTACCCTACCCCCCCCGATACGCAGTATTTT
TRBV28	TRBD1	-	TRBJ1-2	CASSLGQGVHYGYTF	TGTGCCAGCAGTCTTGGACAGGGGGTTCACTATGGCTACACCTTC
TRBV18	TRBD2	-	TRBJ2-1	CASSQGGGTYNEQFF	TGTGCCAGCTCACAAGGCGGGGGAACCTACAATGAGCAGTTCTTC
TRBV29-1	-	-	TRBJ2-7	CILGYYEQYF	TGCATATTGGGGTACTACGAGCAGTACTTC
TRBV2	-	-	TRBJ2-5	CASGGAGGQETQYF	TGTGCCAGCGGGGGGGCAGGGGGACAAGAGACCCAGTACTTC
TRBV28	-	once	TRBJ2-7	CASTGPYEQYF	TGTGCCAGCACCGGACCCTACGAGCAGTACTTC
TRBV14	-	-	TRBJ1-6	CASSQEIGSPLHF	TGTGCCAGCAGCCAAGAAATAGGTTCACCCCTCCACTTT
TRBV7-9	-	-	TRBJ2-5	CASSLSGQETQYF	TGTGCCAGCAGCTTATCAGGGCAAGAGACCCAGTACTTC
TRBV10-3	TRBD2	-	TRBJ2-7	CAISLAGGPHEQYF	TGTGCCATCAGTCTAGCGGGAGGGCCCCACGAGCAGTACTTC
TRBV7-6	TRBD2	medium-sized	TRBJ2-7	CASSLEETSGPDEQYF	TGTGCCAGCAGCTTAGAAGAAACTAGCGGACCAGACGAGCAGTACTTC
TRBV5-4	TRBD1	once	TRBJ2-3	CASRSGTGSDDTQYF	TGTGCCAGCAGGTCGGGGACAGGGTCAGACGATACGCAGTATTTT